This T cell receptor (beta chain) was obtained from a study of T cell responses to AZD1222 COVID-19 vaccine. Sequenced by immunoSEQ multiplex PCR; TCRdb stores in-frame clones only, minus some. In the table there are about 110,000 clones, roughly 87% of which are singletons. Trimming left V 8 bases short and J 4 bases short, with 12 bases between. Germline V gives CDR1 MNHEY, CDR2 SVGAGI. The CDR3 sequence is 13 residues long. The rearrangement joins TRBV6-5 to TRBJ2-1; possible D gene TRBD1, 6 bases. This TCR derives from an adult who received the AZD1222 COVID-19 vaccine. The sample consisted of peripheral blood, taken 28 days after the second AZD1222 dose. The CDR3 region is CASGTRGYNEQFF. CDR3 nucleotides: TGTGCCAGCGGGACAAGGGGATACAATGAGCAGTTCTTC.